This note documents a single T cell receptor (beta chain) sequence. These data belong to a study of technical replicates of blood from four donors. Profiled with immunoSEQ multiplex PCR; TCRdb holds only in-frame clones, not every one. The table records some 70,000 clones, roughly 93% of them present only once. Germline V gene lookup returns CDR1 MRHNA and CDR2 SNTAGT. V was shortened by 4 bases and J by 5 bases, with 12 bases between the two germline ends. This CDR3 region has 14 residues. The specimen sequenced was T cells isolated from PBMCs. The chain is built from TRBV6-4 and TRBJ2-1, with D perhaps matching TRBD1 (6 bases). The receptor comes from a human donor in good health. CDR3 sequence: CASSGSGTNNEQFF. CDR3 nucleotide sequence: TGTGCCAGCAGTGGTTCGGGGACAAACAATGAGCAGTTCTTC.